Below, 14 T cell receptor beta chains from the same sample are listed, as sequenced in a study of cytomegalovirus exposure and HLA in healthy donors. In the PCR, 60 Vbeta and 13 Jbeta primers were used. Repertoires were generated with immunoSEQ multiplex PCR, while TCRdb's copy carries only in-frame clones and drops some. This table holds about 150,000 clones, 70% to 80% found once. What was sequenced was PBMCs. These TCRs come from a human donor in good health.

The CDR3 loop is CASSQVGRGRYYEQYF. In nucleotides, the CDR3 is TGTGCCAGCAGCCAAGTGGGTAGAGGGCGATACTACGAGCAGTACTTC. This chain uses TRBV14 with TRBJ2-7, with D tentatively TRBD2 (5 bases). V was cut by 1 base and J by 3 bases, with 16 bases left in between. CDR3 length equals 16 residues. Germline CDR1 and CDR2: SGHDN and FVKESK.

The chain joins TRBV13 to TRBJ1-5, with a tentative D call TRBD1 (6 bases). The CDR3 consists of 13 residues. V shed 4 bases and J shed 6 bases, with 10 bases lying between them. In germline, CDR1 is PRHDT, CDR2 FYEKMQ (reference sequence). CDR3 nucleotides: TGTGCCAGCAGCTCGGGGGGGCTTCAGCCCCAGCATTTT. Amino acids: CASSSGGLQPQHF.

The chain joins TRBV7-9 to TRBJ1-1, with 10 bases matching TRBD1. V shed 3 bases and J 13 bases; nucleotides not matched to a gene: 20. The CDR3 contains 17 residues. From germline, CDR1 is SEHNR and CDR2 FQNEAQ (reference sequence). The CDR3 reads CASSFLDRGPVKHLGFF. The CDR3 DNA follows: TGTGCCAGCAGCTTTCTTGACAGGGGGCCCGTAAAACATTTGGGTTTCTTT. The complete variable domain, with remaining parts taken from reference TRBV7-9 and TRBJ1-1, reads DTGVSQNPRHKITKRGQNVTFRCDPISEHNRLYWYRQTLGQGPEFLTYFQNEAQLEKSRLLSDRFSAERPKGSFSTLEIQRTEQGDSAMYLCASSFLDRGPVKHLGFFGQGTRLTVV.

This clone was recorded once. The chain joins TRBV10-3 to TRBJ1-4; possible D gene TRBD1, 6 bases. Deletions cut 5 bases from V and 6 bases from J, with 10 bases between. The CDR3 length is 13 residues. The germline V gene encodes CDR1 ENHRY and CDR2 SYGVKD. The CDR3 loop is CAISTGPDEKLFF. For the CDR3, the DNA is TGTGCCATCAGTACAGGGCCTGATGAAAAACTGTTTTTT.

V usage is TRBV7-8 and J usage is TRBJ2-1; D not resolved. V was cut by 7 bases and J by 8 bases, with 9 bases left in between. Germline V CDR1 and CDR2: SGHVS, FQNEAQ. The CDR3 spans 11 residues. The CDR3 region is CASTMAYEQFF. CDR3 nucleotide sequence: TGTGCCAGCACCATGGCCTATGAGCAGTTCTTC. The whole variable domain, remainder taken from reference TRBV7-8 and TRBJ2-1, is GAGVSQSPRYKVAKRGQDVALRCDPISGHVSLFWYQQALGQGPEFLTYFQNEAQLDKSGLPSDRFFAERPEGSVSTLKIQRTQQEDSAVYLCASTMAYEQFFGPGTRLTVL.

The rearrangement links TRBV12-5 to TRBJ1-3; a possible D gene is TRBD1 (6 bases). Trimming left V 0 bases short and J 4 bases short, with 16 bases between. CDR1 is LGHNT and CDR2 is FRNRAP in the germline V gene. The CDR3 is 17 amino acids. The CDR3 reads CASGLVGGPGHGNTIYF. The CDR3 bases are TGTGCTAGTGGTTTGGTGGGGGGGCCAGGGCACGGAAACACCATATATTTT.

The chain uses TRBV5-1 and TRBJ2-2; 11 nucleotides match TRBD2. The CDR3 totals 15 residues. CDR1 and CDR2 from the germline V gene are SGHRS and YFSETQ. The ends lost 4 bases at V and 4 bases at J; junction bases unmatched: 3. The CDR3 spells CASSPGLAATGELFF. The CDR3 DNA is TGCGCCAGCAGCCCGGGACTAGCGGCCACCGGGGAGCTGTTTTTT.

Written as DNA, the CDR3 is TGTGCCAGCAGCTTGGGGGCGGGAGTTCAAGAGCAGTACTTC. This translates into CASSLGAGVQEQYF. The chain uses TRBV5-4 and TRBJ2-7; 7 bases are a match to TRBD2. V trimming: 0 bases; J trimming: 7 bases; junction bases outside the gene matches: 7. The CDR3 is made up of 14 amino acids. Germline V lookup: CDR1 SGHNT, CDR2 YYREEE (reference sequence).

This chain links TRBV7-9 with TRBJ2-5; 9 nucleotides match TRBD2. Looked up from germline, CDR1 is SEHNR and CDR2 is FQNEAQ (reference sequence). The CDR3 totals 16 residues. V lost 1 base to trimming and J lost 4 bases; unmatched junction nucleotides: 7. The CDR3 nucleotides read TGTGCCAGCAGCTTAGTGGAAGGCGGGGGGGGAGAGACCCAGTACTTC. It yields the protein CASSLVEGGGGETQYF. The full variable domain, its missing parts supplied by reference TRBV7-9 and TRBJ2-5, is DTGVSQNPRHKITKRGQNVTFRCDPISEHNRLYWYRQTLGQGPEFLTYFQNEAQLEKSRLLSDRFSAERPKGSFSTLEIQRTEQGDSAMYLCASSLVEGGGGETQYFGPGTRLLVL.

This chain connects TRBV28 to TRBJ1-1; 8 positions match TRBD1. Trimming removed 7 bases from V and 0 bases from J; junction bases left unmatched: 16. The CDR3 loop spans 18 amino acids. From germline, CDR1 is MDHEN and CDR2 SYDVKM. The CDR3 sequence is CASIWGAGGFYMNTEAFF. The CDR3 nucleotides read TGTGCCAGCATCTGGGGGGCAGGGGGCTTTTATATGAACACTGAAGCTTTCTTT.

The V call is TRBV11-2, the J call TRBJ2-7, with 8 bases identical to TRBD2. Germline values: CDR1 SGHAT, CDR2 FQNNGV. The V gene end was trimmed by 6 bases and the J gene end by 3 bases; junction bases not matched to a gene: 13. There are 16 residues in the CDR3. The CDR3 loop is CASSTFLAGALYEQYF. In DNA, the CDR3 is TGTGCCAGCAGTACGTTCCTAGCGGGCGCCCTCTACGAGCAGTACTTC.

This rearrangement joins TRBV7-9 to TRBJ1-1; the D gene is possibly TRBD1 (5 bases). The CDR3 contains 13 residues. Trimming pared 2 bases from V and 3 bases from J, leaving 7 bases between. Germline V gene sequence: CDR1 SEHNR, CDR2 FQNEAQ (reference sequence). CDR3 in amino acids: CASSLTRDTEAFF. The CDR3 nucleotides read TGTGCCAGCAGCTTAACCAGGGACACTGAAGCTTTCTTT.

Concerning this clone itself: One junction end disagrees with the germline gene, perhaps due to a read error. The chain uses TRBV5-4 and TRBJ2-2; D unclear. The CDR3 length is 12 residues. Germline CDR1 SGHNT, CDR2 YYREEE (reference sequence). DNA of the CDR3: TGTGCCAGCGGCTTCCTACCCGGGGAGCTGTTTTTT. Translated, it gives CASGFLPGELFF.

The chain links TRBV29-1 to TRBJ1-1; 9 bases fit TRBD1. Germline CDR1 reads SQVTM; CDR2 reads ANQGSEA. The CDR3 length is 15 residues. Germline trimming cut 6 bases from V and 7 bases from J; bases unmatched to any gene: 15. CDR3 in DNA: TGCAGCGTAGGCTACAGGGGGCGATCTGGCAGTGAAGCTTTCTTT. Its protein is CSVGYRGRSGSEAFF.